Sequencing of this T cell receptor (beta chain) was carried out in a study of T-cell memory formation after mild COVID-19. Whole-study findings and limits: Among CD4+ contracting clones, most were CM and EM, and CD8+ ones EMRA. The pre-infection memory compartment contained some responding clones, suggesting cross-reactive memory joined.

With regard to this clonotype: Its specificity is unknown.

TCRalpha and TCRbeta libraries used 5'RACE with constant-segment primers and UMIs. TCRdb re-derived calls from the 5' RACE reads in MiXCR, one entry per CDR3 protein. Of about 440,000 distinct CDR3 sequences in the sample, about 19% are singletons; the top ten hold roughly 8.4%. Germline CDR1 and CDR2: SGHAT and FQNNGV. Trimming cost V 1 base and J 3 bases, with 13 bases left between them. The CDR3 totals 15 residues. The sample comprised PBMCs or a T cell subset sorted from them (not recorded which). This receptor was identified in an adult woman who had mild COVID-19 (a few samples of this study predate the infection). Cell type and time point are not known. The chain uses TRBV11-2 and TRBJ2-7, with a weak D call TRBD2 (5 bases). The CDR3 DNA reads as TGTGCCAGCAGCTTAGTGCCCCTTGCGGGCTACGAGCAGTACTTC. Protein product: CASSLVPLAGYEQYF.